Following are 27 T cell receptor beta chains from one sample sequenced in a study of cytomegalovirus exposure and HLA in healthy donors. 60 Vbeta and 13 Jbeta primers were used in PCR. The table came from immunoSEQ multiplex PCR; TCRdb's copy has only in-frame clones and leaves some out. The repertoire consists of tens of thousands of clones, with about three quarters occurring once and the leading ten covering approximately 1%. Sequencing input: PBMCs. The receptors shown here come from a male donor in good health and CMV-seronegative.

The chain joins TRBV7-9 to TRBJ2-3; D call uncertain. Germline V CDR1 and CDR2: SEHNR, FQNEAQ (reference sequence). Trimming took off 7 bases at V and 2 bases at J, with 4 bases between the two ends. This CDR3 is built from 11 residues. CDR3 sequence (DNA): TGTGCCAGCACCTCCACAGATACGCAGTATTTT. Translation: CASTSTDTQYF.

In the case of this clone: Germline is not matched at one junction end, which may reflect a read error. The chain employs TRBV7-9 and TRBJ2-7, with 7 bases fitting TRBD2. Germline CDR1 is SEHNR and CDR2 is FQNEAQ (reference sequence). CDR3 length equals 12 residues. This CDR3 reads CSSSPLADEQYF. The DNA of the CDR3 is TGTTCCAGCAGCCCCCTAGCGGACGAGCAGTACTTC. The full variable domain, its missing parts supplied by reference TRBV7-9 and TRBJ2-7, is DTGVSQNPRHKITKRGQNVTFRCDPISEHNRLYWYRQTLGQGPEFLTYFQNEAQLEKSRLLSDRFSAERPKGSFSTLEIQRTEQGDSAMYLCSSSPLADEQYFGPGTRLTVT.

The DNA of the CDR3 is TGTGCTAGTGGCGAAGACAGGGGGATTATCAACGAGCAGTACTTC. Translated: CASGEDRGIINEQYF. The V and J genes are TRBV12-5 and TRBJ2-7; 9 bases line up with TRBD1. J was trimmed by 5 bases and V by 6 bases; bases with no gene match: 11. CDR1 and CDR2 from the germline V gene are LGHNT and FRNRAP. The CDR3 runs to 15 residues.

The rearrangement uses TRBV25-1 and TRBJ2-7; D uncertain. Trimming cost V 5 bases and J 9 bases, with 11 bases left between them. The CDR3 is made up of 11 amino acids. CDR1 and CDR2 (germline): MGHDK, SYGVNS. This CDR3 is CASSLNSGQYF. CDR3 coding DNA: TGTGCCAGCAGTTTAAACTCCGGGCAGTACTTC.

This chain links TRBV20-1 with TRBJ2-2; D is undetermined. The CDR3 is made up of 11 amino acids. The ends were cut back, 6 bases at V and 6 bases at J, with 8 bases in the middle. Germline loops: CDR1 DFQATT, CDR2 SNEGSKA (reference sequence). CDR3 region: CSASIPGELFF. CDR3 in DNA: TGCAGTGCGTCCATCCCCGGGGAGCTGTTTTTT.

The chain recombines TRBV2 with TRBJ1-4; D possibly corresponds to TRBD1 (5 bases). This CDR3 is 15 amino acids long. Germline CDR1 SNHLY, CDR2 FYNNEI. Trimming took off 5 bases at V and 0 bases at J, with 10 bases between the two ends. The CDR3 bases are TGTGCCAGCAGTAAAAGGACACCAACTAATGAAAAACTGTTTTTT. This encodes CASSKRTPTNEKLFF.

The rearrangement uses TRBV7-9 and TRBJ2-1, with 7 bases lining up with TRBD1. The germline CDR1 and CDR2 sequences are SEHNR and FQNEAQ (reference sequence). The V gene end was trimmed by 0 bases and the J gene end by 7 bases; junction bases not matched to a gene: 6. CDR3 length: 15 residues. The CDR3 region is CASSLAQGVRNEQFF. The CDR3 DNA is TGTGCCAGCAGCTTAGCCCAGGGGGTAAGGAATGAGCAGTTCTTC.

V usage is TRBV6-6 and J usage is TRBJ2-1; D not resolved. Germline CDR1 reads MNHNY; CDR2 reads SVGAGI (reference sequence). There are 15 residues in the CDR3. V lost 8 bases and J lost 2, with 16 bases in between. The CDR3 sequence is CASRTQISTYNEQFF. The CDR3 bases are TGTGCCAGCCGAACACAAATATCGACCTACAATGAGCAGTTCTTC.

This clone was seen just once. The chain joins TRBV30 to TRBJ1-3; possible D gene TRBD1, 5 bases. Germline V gene sequence: CDR1 GTSNPN, CDR2 SVGIG (reference sequence). V was pared by 0 bases and J by 4 bases, with 13 bases between. The CDR3 covers 15 residues. CDR3 sequence: CAWSVLSGPGNTIYF. The DNA of the CDR3 is TGTGCCTGGAGTGTACTTTCAGGGCCGGGAAACACCATATATTTT. Full variable domain (rest looked up from reference TRBV30 and TRBJ1-3): SQTIHQWPATLVQPVGSPLSLECTVEGTSNPNLYWYRQAAGRGLQLLFYSVGIGQISSEVPQNLSASRPQDRQFILSSKKLLLSDSGFYLCAWSVLSGPGNTIYFGEGSWLTVV.

The chain links TRBV11-2 to TRBJ1-2; a weak D match, TRBD1 (5 bases). The CDR3 is made up of 15 amino acids. The germline V gene encodes CDR1 SGHAT and CDR2 FQNNGV. The V and J ends lost 0 bases and 4 bases respectively, with 12 bases between them. CDR3 sequence (DNA): TGTGCCAGCAGCTTAGAACCAGGGATGGGCTATGGCTACACCTTC. Translated: CASSLEPGMGYGYTF.

This clone was seen a few times. The J gene is TRBJ2-3, the V gene TRBV7-6, with a possible D match to TRBD2 (6 bases). The V and J ends lost 4 bases and 5 bases respectively, with 13 bases between them. From germline, CDR1 is SGHVS and CDR2 FNYEAQ. CDR3 length: 14 amino acids. The CDR3 reads CASSYTEGKDTQYF. The CDR3 DNA is TGTGCCAGCAGCTATACGGAGGGCAAAGATACGCAGTATTTT.

The chain joins TRBV7-8 to TRBJ1-3; 9 nucleotides match TRBD1. From germline, CDR1 is SGHVS and CDR2 FQNEAQ. Losses at the gene ends were 5 bases for V and 1 base for J; bases not matched to a gene: 6. The CDR3 is 16 amino acids. CDR3 DNA: TGTGCCAGCAGCCCTGGGACAGGGAGATCTGGAAACACCATATATTTT. Protein product: CASSPGTGRSGNTIYF.

This chain uses TRBV9 with TRBJ2-1, with 11 nucleotides matching TRBD2. Germline lookup yields CDR1 SGDLS and CDR2 YYNGEE. The ends lost 0 bases at V and 3 bases at J; junction bases unmatched: 14. The CDR3 is 20 residues long. The CDR3 here is CASSVELRGSGGAYYNEQFF. For the CDR3, the DNA is TGTGCCAGCAGCGTAGAATTGAGGGGTAGCGGGGGGGCCTACTACAATGAGCAGTTCTTC. The whole variable domain, filled in from reference TRBV9 and TRBJ2-1, reads DSGVTQTPKHLITATGQRVTLRCSPRSGDLSVYWYQQSLDQGLQFLIQYYNGEERAKGNILERFSAQQFPDLHSELNLSSLELGDSALYFCASSVELRGSGGAYYNEQFFGPGTRLTVL.

The J gene is TRBJ2-1, the V gene TRBV5-4, with D possibly TRBD2 on 6 matching bases. Trimming took off 3 bases at V and 5 bases at J, with 18 bases between the two ends. This CDR3 has 16 residues. CDR1 is SGHNT and CDR2 is YYREEE in the germline V gene (reference sequence). This chain's CDR3 is CASSSRASAGHNEQFF. The CDR3 DNA reads as TGTGCCAGCAGCTCGAGAGCTAGCGCCGGGCACAATGAGCAGTTCTTC.

The rearrangement links TRBV29-1 to TRBJ1-6; TRBD1 matches at 7 bases. The germline gives CDR1 SQVTM, CDR2 ANQGSEA. This CDR3 comprises 16 residues. Trimming removed 1 base from V and 9 bases from J; junction bases left unmatched: 12. The CDR3 coding sequence is TGCAGCGTTGAAGGAGAGACAGGGTTAGTTCGTTCACCCCTCCACTTT. Encoded protein: CSVEGETGLVRSPLHF.

The V call is TRBV6-6, the J call TRBJ2-3; D possibly corresponds to TRBD1 (5 bases). V lost 7 bases and J lost 0, with 8 bases in between. This CDR3 is built from 13 residues. Germline CDR1 MNHNY, CDR2 SVGAGI (reference sequence). The CDR3: CASKRQSTDTQYF. DNA of the CDR3: TGTGCCAGCAAGAGACAGAGCACAGATACGCAGTATTTT.

This clone has just one count. The chain recombines TRBV19 with TRBJ2-7; D uncertain. The V gene lost 1 base and the J gene lost 7 bases, with 5 bases spanning the gap. The germline CDR1 and CDR2 sequences are LNHDA and SQIVND (reference sequence). The CDR3 is made up of 11 amino acids. The CDR3 nucleotides are TGTGCCAGTAGTATAGCGGGTGAGCAGTACTTC. It codes for CASSIAGEQYF. Full variable domain (missing parts from reference TRBV19 and TRBJ2-7): DGGITQSPKYLFRKEGQNVTLSCEQNLNHDAMYWYRQDPGQGLRLIYYSQIVNDFQKGDIAEGYSVSREKKESFPLTVTSAQKNPTAFYLCASSIAGEQYFGPGTRLTVT.

This clone showed up just a few times. The chain combines TRBV30 with TRBJ2-1; D possibly corresponds to TRBD2 (6 bases). Germline V gene data show CDR1 as GTSNPN and CDR2 as SVGIG (reference sequence). The CDR3 loop spans 15 amino acids. V lost 2 bases and J lost 6, with 17 bases in between. The CDR3 DNA reads as TGTGCCTGGAGTCCCGGGCCACCCGGGAGCAATGAGCAGTTCTTC. Protein product: CAWSPGPPGSNEQFF.

This rearrangement joins TRBV5-1 to TRBJ1-5; D is uncertain. CDR1 is SGHRS, CDR2 YFSETQ, per germline. The ends were cut back, 0 bases at V and 4 bases at J, with 17 bases in the middle. The CDR3 consists of 17 residues. The DNA of the CDR3 is TGCGCCAGCAGCTTGGAACCCGGACTAGCGGGGAATCAGCCCCAGCATTTT. Protein sequence: CASSLEPGLAGNQPQHF.

The chain has TRBV6-5 and TRBJ1-4, with 7 bases that match TRBD1. Germline V lookup: CDR1 MNHEY, CDR2 SVGAGI. V trimming: 6 bases; J trimming: 8 bases; junction bases outside the gene matches: 6. CDR3 size: 13 residues. For the CDR3, the DNA is TGTGCCAGCAGACAGGGGCTAACCGAAAAACTGTTTTTT. It codes for CASRQGLTEKLFF.

The rearrangement joins TRBV2 to TRBJ1-6; 7 bases align to TRBD1. Looked up from germline, CDR1 is SNHLY and CDR2 is FYNNEI. The CDR3 length is 14 residues. Trimming took 4 bases from V and 10 from J; bases not matched to a gene: 7. CDR3 region: CASSAEGGLSPLHF. The CDR3 coding sequence is TGTGCCAGCAGTGCGGAAGGGGGCCTATCACCCCTCCACTTT.

The chain has TRBV28 and TRBJ1-5; D uncertain. The CDR3 contains 14 residues. Trimming pared 2 bases from V and 6 bases from J, leaving 11 bases between. CDR1 MDHEN and CDR2 SYDVKM come from the germline V gene. In DNA form, the CDR3 reads TGTGCCAGCAGTTTAATTCGGGTCAGTCAGCCCCAGCATTTT. It is translated as CASSLIRVSQPQHF.

The V gene is TRBV5-1, the J gene TRBJ2-3; D perhaps matches TRBD2 (5 bases). This CDR3 has 15 amino acids. V lost 0 bases and J lost 7, with 15 bases in between. Germline CDR1 is SGHRS and CDR2 is YFSETQ. The CDR3 sequence is CASSLAPREQNTQYF. The CDR3 nucleotides read TGCGCCAGCAGCTTGGCCCCCCGGGAACAGAATACGCAGTATTTT.

V and J are TRBV2 and TRBJ2-3; TRBD2 matches 14 bases. This CDR3 has 20 residues. Trimming cost V 1 base and J 2 bases; bases outside gene matches: 11. Germline values: CDR1 SNHLY, CDR2 FYNNEI. In DNA form, the CDR3 reads TGTGCCAGCAGTGAAGGAGGGACTAGCGGGAGAATTATTGACACAGATACGCAGTATTTT. Protein product: CASSEGGTSGRIIDTDTQYF.

The rearrangement uses TRBV5-4 and TRBJ1-1; D is possibly TRBD1 (5 bases). From germline, CDR1 is SGHNT and CDR2 YYREEE (reference sequence). The CDR3 consists of 14 residues. With 1 base removed from V and 1 base from J, the gap between germline ends came to 8 bases. CDR3 DNA: TGTGCCAGCAGCTTGAAGGGGCGGAACACTGAAGCTTTCTTT. This codes for CASSLKGRNTEAFF.

The sample holds one count of this clone. The J gene is TRBJ2-1, the V gene TRBV5-1, with 9 positions matching TRBD2. J lost 8 bases, V lost 2 bases, and 14 bases had no gene match. The germline V gene encodes CDR1 SGHRS and CDR2 YFSETQ. The CDR3 has 17 residues. For the CDR3, the DNA is TGCGCCAGCAGCTTCCCATGGAGTAGCGGGAGTGAAGATGAGCAGTTCTTC. Protein sequence: CASSFPWSSGSEDEQFF.

The chain recombines TRBV19 with TRBJ2-3; tentative D call: TRBD2 (6 bases). Germline V gene data show CDR1 as LNHDA and CDR2 as SQIVND (reference sequence). With 7 bases removed from V and 0 bases from J, the gap between germline ends came to 14 bases. The CDR3 contains 15 residues. Here the CDR3 DNA reads TGTGCCAGTACCTTCTCCGGGGGTAGCACAGATACGCAGTATTTT. Translation: CASTFSGGSTDTQYF.